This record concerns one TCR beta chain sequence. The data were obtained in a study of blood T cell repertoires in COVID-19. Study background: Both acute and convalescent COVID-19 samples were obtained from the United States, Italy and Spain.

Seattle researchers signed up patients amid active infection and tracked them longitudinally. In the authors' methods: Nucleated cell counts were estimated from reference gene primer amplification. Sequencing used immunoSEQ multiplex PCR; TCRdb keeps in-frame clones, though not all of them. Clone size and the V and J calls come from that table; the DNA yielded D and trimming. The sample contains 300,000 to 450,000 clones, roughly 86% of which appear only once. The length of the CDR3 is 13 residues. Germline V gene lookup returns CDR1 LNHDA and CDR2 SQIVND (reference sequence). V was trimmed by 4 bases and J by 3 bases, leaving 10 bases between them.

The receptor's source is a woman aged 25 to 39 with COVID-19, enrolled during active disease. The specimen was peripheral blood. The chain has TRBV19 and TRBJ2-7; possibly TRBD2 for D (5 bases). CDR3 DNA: TGTGCCAGTAGTACCGGACGGGACTACGAGCAGTACTTC. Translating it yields CASSTGRDYEQYF.